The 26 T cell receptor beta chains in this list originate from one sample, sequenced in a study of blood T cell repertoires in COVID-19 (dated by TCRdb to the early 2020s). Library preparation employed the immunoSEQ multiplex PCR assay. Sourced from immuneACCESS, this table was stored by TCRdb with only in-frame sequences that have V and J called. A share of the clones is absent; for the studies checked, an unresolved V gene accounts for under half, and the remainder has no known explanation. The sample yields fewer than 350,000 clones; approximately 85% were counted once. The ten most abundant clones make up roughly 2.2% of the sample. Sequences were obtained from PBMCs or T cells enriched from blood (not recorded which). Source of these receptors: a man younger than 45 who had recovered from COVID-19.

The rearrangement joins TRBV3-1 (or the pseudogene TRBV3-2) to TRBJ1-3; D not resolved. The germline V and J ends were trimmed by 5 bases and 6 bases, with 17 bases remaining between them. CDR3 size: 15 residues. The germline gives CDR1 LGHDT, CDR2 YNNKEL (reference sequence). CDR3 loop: CASSNTRERQNTIYF. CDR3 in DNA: TGTGCCAGCAGCAATACCCGGGAGAGACAAAACACCATATATTTT.

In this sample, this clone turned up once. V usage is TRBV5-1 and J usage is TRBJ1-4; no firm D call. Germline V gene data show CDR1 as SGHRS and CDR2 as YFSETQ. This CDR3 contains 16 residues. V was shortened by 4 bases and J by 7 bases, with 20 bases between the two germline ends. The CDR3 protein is CASSDPDWSPVEKLFF. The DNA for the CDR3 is TGCGCCAGCAGCGACCCGGACTGGTCGCCGGTTGAAAAACTGTTTTTT.

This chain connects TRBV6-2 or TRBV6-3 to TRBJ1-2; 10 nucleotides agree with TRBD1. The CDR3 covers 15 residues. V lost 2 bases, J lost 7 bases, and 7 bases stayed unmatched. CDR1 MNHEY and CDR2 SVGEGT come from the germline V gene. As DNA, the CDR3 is TGTGCCAGCAGTTACCCCGGGACAGGGGACCCTGGCTACACCTTC. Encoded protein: CASSYPGTGDPGYTF.

This chain's CDR3 is CAWRGQGDTEAFF. The CDR3 DNA reads as TGTGCCTGGAGGGGACAGGGGGACACTGAAGCTTTCTTT. This chain uses TRBV30 with TRBJ1-1; 11 bases map to TRBD1. The length of the CDR3 is 13 residues. Losses at the gene ends were 3 bases for V and 3 bases for J; bases not matched to a gene: 0. Germline CDR1 GTSNPN, CDR2 SVGIG (reference sequence).

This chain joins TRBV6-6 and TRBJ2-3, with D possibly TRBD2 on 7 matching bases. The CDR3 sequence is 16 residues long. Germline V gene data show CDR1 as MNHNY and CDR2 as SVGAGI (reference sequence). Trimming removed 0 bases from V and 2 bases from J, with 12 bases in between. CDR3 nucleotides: TGTGCCAGCAGTTACTCATCGGGGGGCCCCACAGATACGCAGTATTTT. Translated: CASSYSSGGPTDTQYF.

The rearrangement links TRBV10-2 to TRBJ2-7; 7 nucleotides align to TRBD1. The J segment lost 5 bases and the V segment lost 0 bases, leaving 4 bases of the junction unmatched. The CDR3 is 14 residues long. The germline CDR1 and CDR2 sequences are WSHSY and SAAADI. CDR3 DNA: TGCGCCAGCAGTGAGTCAAGGGGGCGGCACGAGCAGTACTTC. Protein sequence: CASSESRGRHEQYF.

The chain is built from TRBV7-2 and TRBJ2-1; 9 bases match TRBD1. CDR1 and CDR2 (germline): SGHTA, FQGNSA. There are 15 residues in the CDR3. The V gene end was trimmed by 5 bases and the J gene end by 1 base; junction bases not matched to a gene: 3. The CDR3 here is CASSIDRGSYNEQFF. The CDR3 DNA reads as TGTGCCAGCAGCATTGACAGGGGGTCCTACAATGAGCAGTTCTTC. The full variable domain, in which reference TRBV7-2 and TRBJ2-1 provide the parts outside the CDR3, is GAGVSQSPSNKVTEKGKDVELRCDPISGHTALYWYRQSLGQGLEFLIYFQGNSAPDKSGLPSDRFSAERTGGSVSTLTIQRTQQEDSAVYLCASSIDRGSYNEQFFGPGTRLTVL.

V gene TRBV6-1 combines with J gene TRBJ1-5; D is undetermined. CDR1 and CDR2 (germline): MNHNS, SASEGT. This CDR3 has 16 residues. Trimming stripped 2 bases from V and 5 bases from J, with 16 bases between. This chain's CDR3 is CASSEQIGQPDQPQHF. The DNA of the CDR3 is TGTGCCAGCAGTGAACAAATTGGGCAGCCGGATCAGCCCCAGCATTTT.

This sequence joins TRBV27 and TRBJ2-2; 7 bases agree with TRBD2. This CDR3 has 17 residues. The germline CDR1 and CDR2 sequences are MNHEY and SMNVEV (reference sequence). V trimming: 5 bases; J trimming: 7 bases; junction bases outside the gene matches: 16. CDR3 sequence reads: CASSPRYSGVLDGELFF. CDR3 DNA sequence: TGTGCCAGCAGTCCCCGGTACAGCGGGGTTCTTGACGGGGAGCTGTTTTTT.

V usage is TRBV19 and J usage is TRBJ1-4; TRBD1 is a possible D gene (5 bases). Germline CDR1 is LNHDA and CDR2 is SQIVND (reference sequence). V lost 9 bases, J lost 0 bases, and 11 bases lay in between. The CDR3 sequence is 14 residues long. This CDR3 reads CASAGTSTNEKLFF. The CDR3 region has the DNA TGTGCCAGCGCCGGGACTTCAACTAATGAAAAACTGTTTTTT.

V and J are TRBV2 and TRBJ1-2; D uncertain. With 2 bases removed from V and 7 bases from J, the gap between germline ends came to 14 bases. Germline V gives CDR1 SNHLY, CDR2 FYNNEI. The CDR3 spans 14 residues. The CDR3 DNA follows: TGTGCCAGCAGTGAAACCTCCCTCGAGGGTGGCTACACCTTC. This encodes CASSETSLEGGYTF.

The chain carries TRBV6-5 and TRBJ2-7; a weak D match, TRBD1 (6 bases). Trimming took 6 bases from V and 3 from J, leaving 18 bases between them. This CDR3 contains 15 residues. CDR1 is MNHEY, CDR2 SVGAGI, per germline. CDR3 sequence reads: CASRKQGSVGYEQYF. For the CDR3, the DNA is TGTGCCAGCAGGAAACAGGGTTCGGTAGGCTACGAGCAGTACTTC.

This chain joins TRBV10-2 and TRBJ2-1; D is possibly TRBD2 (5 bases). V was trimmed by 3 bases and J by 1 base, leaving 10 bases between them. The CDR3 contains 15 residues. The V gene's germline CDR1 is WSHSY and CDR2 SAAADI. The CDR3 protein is CASSDRSGSYNEQFF. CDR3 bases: TGCGCCAGCAGTGACCGTTCGGGGTCCTACAATGAGCAGTTCTTC.

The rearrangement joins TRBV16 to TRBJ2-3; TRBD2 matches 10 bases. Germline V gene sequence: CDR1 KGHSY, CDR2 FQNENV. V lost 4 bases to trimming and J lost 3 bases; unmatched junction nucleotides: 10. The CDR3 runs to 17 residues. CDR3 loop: CASSPFKRGGVTDTQYF. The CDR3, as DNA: TGTGCCAGCAGCCCTTTCAAGCGGGGGGGCGTGACAGATACGCAGTATTTT. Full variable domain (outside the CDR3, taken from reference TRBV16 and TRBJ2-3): GEEVAQTPKHLVRGEGQKAKLYCAPIKGHSYVFWYQQVLKNEFKFLISFQNENVFDETGMPKERFSAKCLPNSPCSLEIQATKLEDSAVYFCASSPFKRGGVTDTQYFGPGTRLTVL.

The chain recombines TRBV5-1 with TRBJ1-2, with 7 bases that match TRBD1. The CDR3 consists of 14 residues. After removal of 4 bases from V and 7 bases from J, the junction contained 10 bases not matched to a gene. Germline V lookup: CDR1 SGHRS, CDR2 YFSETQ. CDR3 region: CASSQSTGSAGYTF. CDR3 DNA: TGCGCCAGCAGCCAATCGACAGGGTCGGCTGGCTACACCTTC.

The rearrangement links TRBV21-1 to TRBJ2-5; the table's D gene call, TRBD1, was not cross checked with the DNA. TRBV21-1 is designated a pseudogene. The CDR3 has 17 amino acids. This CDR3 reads CASTYIFLTGGGETQYF. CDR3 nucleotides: TGTGCCAGCACCTATATTTTCCTTACAGGGGGGGGAGAGACCCAGTACTTC.

The chain's CDR3 is CASSLPPTGAYNSPLHF. In DNA form, the CDR3 reads TGTGCCAGCAGCTTACCCCCTACAGGAGCTTATAATTCACCCCTCCACTTT. V usage is TRBV13 and J usage is TRBJ1-6; D possibly corresponds to TRBD1 (5 bases). The CDR3 is made up of 17 amino acids. With 2 bases removed from V and 4 bases from J, the gap between germline ends came to 15 bases. The germline gives CDR1 PRHDT, CDR2 FYEKMQ (reference sequence). Full variable domain (missing parts from reference TRBV13 and TRBJ1-6): AAGVIQSPRHLIKEKRETATLKCYPIPRHDTVYWYQQGPGQDPQFLISFYEKMQSDKGSIPDRFSAQQFSDYHSELNMSSLELGDSALYFCASSLPPTGAYNSPLHFGNGTRLTVT.

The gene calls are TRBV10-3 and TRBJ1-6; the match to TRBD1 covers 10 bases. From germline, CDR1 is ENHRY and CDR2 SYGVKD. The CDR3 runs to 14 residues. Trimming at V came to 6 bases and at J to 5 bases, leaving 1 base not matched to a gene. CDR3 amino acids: CAIRGTGDNSPLHF. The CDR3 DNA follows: TGTGCCATCAGAGGGACAGGGGATAATTCACCCCTCCACTTT.

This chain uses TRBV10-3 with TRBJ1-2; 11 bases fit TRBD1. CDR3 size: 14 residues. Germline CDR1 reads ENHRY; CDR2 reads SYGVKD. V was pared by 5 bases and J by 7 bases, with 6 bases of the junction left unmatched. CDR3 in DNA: TGTGCCATCAGTCCAGGACAGGGGGCAGTTGGCTACACCTTC. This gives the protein CAISPGQGAVGYTF.

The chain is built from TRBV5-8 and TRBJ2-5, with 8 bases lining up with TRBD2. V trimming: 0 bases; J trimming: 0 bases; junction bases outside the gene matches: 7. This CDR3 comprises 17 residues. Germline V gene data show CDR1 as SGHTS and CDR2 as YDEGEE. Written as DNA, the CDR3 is TGTGCCAGCAGCTTGGGGTCGCGGGGGGTACACCAAGAGACCCAGTACTTC. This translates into CASSLGSRGVHQETQYF.

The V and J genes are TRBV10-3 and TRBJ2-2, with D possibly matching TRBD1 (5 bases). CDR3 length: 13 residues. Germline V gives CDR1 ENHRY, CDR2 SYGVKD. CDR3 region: CVSRVETTGELFF. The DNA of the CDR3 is TGTGTCTCCAGGGTTGAAACCACCGGGGAGCTGTTTTTT.

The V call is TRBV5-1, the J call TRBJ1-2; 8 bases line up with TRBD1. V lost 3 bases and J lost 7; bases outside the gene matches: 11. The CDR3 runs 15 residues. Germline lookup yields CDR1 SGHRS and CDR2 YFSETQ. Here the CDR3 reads CASSSPGQAHGGYTF. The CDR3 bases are TGCGCCAGCAGCTCCCCGGGACAGGCGCATGGTGGCTACACCTTC.

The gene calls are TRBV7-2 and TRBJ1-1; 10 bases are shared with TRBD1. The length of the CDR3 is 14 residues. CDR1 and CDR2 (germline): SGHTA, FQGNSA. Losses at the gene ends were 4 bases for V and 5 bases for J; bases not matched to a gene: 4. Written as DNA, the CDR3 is TGTGCCAGCAGCTACGGGACAGGGGAGACTGAAGCTTTCTTT. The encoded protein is CASSYGTGETEAFF.

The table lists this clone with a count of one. CDR3 amino acids: CATSRVRGVRAFF. For the CDR3, the DNA is TGTGCCACCAGCAGAGTTCGGGGAGTTCGGGCTTTCTTT. The rearrangement uses TRBV15 and TRBJ1-1; D unresolved. V dropped 1 base and J dropped 11 bases, with 14 bases sitting between them. CDR1 and CDR2 (germline): LNHNV, YYDKDF (reference sequence). The CDR3 has 13 residues.

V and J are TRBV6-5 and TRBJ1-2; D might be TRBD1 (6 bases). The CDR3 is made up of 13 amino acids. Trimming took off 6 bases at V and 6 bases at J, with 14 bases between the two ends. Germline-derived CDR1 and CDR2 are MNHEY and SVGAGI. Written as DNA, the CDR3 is TGTGCCAGCAGACCAACAGGGCAACATGGCTACACCTTC. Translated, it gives CASRPTGQHGYTF.

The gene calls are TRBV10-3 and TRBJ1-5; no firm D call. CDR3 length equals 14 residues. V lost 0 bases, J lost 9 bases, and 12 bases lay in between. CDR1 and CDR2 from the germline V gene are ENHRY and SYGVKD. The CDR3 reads CAISESSGTGPQHF. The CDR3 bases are TGTGCCATCAGTGAGTCATCAGGCACTGGGCCCCAGCATTTT.